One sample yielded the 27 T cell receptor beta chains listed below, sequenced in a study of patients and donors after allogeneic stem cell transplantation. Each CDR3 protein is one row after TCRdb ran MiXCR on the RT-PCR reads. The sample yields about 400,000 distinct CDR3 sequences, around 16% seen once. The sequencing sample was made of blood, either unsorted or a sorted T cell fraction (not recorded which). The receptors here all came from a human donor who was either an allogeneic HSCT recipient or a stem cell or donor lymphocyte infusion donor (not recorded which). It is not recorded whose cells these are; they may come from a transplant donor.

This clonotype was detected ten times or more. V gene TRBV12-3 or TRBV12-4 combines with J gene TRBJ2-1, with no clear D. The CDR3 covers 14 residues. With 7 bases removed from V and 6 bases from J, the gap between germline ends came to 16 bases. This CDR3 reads CASTRLGHTNEQFF. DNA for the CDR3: TGTGCCAGCACCCGTTTAGGGCACACCAATGAGCAGTTCTTC.

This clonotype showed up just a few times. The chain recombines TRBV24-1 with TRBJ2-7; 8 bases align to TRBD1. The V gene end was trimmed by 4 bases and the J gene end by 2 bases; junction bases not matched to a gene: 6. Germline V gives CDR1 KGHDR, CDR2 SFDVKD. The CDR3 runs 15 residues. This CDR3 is CATSDRGQAPYEQYF. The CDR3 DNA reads TGTGCCACCAGTGACCGGGGACAGGCCCCCTACGAGCAGTACTTC.

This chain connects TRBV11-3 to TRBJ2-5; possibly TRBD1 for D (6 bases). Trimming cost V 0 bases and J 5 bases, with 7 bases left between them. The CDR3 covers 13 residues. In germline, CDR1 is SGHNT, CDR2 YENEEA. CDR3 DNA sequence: TGTGCCAGCAGCTTAGAAGGGGGTGAGACCCAGTACTTC. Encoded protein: CASSLEGGETQYF.

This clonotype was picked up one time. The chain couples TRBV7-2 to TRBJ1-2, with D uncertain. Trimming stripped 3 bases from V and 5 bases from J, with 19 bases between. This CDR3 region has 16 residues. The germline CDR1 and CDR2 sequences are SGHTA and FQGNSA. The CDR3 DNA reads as TGTGCCAGCAGCTTCCCCGGACGGAGGCTAGGGTATGGCTACACCTTC. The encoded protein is CASSFPGRRLGYGYTF.

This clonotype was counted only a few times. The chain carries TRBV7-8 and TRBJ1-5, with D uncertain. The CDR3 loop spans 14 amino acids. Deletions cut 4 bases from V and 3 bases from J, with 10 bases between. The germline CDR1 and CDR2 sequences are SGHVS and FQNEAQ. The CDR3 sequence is CASSWRVPNQPQHF. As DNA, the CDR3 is TGTGCCAGCAGCTGGAGGGTACCCAATCAGCCCCAGCATTTT.

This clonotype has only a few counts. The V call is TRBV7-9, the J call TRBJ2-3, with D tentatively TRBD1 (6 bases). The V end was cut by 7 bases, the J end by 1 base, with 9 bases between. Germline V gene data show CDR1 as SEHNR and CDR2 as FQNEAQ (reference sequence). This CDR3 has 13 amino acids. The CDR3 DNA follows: TGTGCCAGCAACAGGGTGGGCACAGATACGCAGTATTTT. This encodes CASNRVGTDTQYF.

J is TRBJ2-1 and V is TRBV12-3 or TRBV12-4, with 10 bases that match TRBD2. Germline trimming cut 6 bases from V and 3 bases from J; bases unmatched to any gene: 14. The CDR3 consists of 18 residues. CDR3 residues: CASSLTSGLRVHYNEQFF. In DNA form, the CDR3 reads TGTGCCAGCAGCCTGACTAGCGGGTTAAGGGTACACTACAATGAGCAGTTCTTC.

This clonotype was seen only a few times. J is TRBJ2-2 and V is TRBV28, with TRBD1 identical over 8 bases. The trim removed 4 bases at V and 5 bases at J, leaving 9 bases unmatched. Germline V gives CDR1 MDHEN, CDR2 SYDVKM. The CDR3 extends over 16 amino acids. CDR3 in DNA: TGTGCCAGCAGTTCCGGACAGGGAATAGGAACCGGGGAGCTGTTTTTT. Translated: CASSSGQGIGTGELFF.

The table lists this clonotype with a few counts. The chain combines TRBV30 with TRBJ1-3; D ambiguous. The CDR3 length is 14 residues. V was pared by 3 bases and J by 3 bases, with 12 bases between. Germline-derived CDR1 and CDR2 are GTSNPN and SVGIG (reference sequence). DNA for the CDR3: TGTGCCTGGAGCAACGGGTTCGGTGGAAACACCATATATTTT. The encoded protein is CAWSNGFGGNTIYF. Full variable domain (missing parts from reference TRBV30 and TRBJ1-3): SQTIHQWPATLVQPVGSPLSLECTVEGTSNPNLYWYRQAAGRGLQLLFYSVGIGQISSEVPQNLSASRPQDRQFILSSKKLLLSDSGFYLCAWSNGFGGNTIYFGEGSWLTVV.

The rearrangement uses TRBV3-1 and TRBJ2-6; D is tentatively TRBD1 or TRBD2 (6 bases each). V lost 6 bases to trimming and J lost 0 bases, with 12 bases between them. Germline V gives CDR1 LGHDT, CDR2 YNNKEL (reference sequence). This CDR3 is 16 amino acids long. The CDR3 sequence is CASSREGGSGANVLTF. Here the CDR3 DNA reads TGTGCCAGCAGTCGAGAGGGGGGCTCTGGGGCCAACGTCCTGACTTTC.

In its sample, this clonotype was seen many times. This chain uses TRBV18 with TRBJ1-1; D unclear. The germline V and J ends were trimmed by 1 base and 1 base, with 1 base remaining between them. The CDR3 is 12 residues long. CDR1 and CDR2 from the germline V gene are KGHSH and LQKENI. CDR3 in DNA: TGTGCCAGCTCACCACAGAACACTGAAGCTTTCTTT. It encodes CASSPQNTEAFF.

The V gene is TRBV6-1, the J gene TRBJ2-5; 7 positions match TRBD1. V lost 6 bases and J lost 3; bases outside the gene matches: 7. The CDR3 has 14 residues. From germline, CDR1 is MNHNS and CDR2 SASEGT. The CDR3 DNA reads TGTGCCAGCAGCCTTCTGACAGGGAAAGAGACCCAGTACTTC. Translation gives CASSLLTGKETQYF.

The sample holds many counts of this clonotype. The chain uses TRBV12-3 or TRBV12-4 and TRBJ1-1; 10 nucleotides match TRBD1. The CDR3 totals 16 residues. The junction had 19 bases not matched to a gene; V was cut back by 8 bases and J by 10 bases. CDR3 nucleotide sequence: TGTGCCAGCCTCAGCTCGGGGGGGACAGGGGTCGGTGGAGCTTTCTTT. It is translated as CASLSSGGTGVGGAFF.

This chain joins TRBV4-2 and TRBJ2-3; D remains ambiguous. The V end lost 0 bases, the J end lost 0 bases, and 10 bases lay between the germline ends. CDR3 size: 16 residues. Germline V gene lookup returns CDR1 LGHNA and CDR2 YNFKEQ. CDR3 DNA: TGTGCCAGCAGCCAAGATAGCCCAGTAAGCACAGATACGCAGTATTTT. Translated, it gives CASSQDSPVSTDTQYF.

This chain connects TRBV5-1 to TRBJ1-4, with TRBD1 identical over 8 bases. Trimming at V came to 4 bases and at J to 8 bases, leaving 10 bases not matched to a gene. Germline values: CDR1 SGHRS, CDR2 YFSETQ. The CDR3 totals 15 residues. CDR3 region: CASSPDLTGGEKLFF. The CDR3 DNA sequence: TGCGCCAGCAGCCCCGACCTTACAGGGGGGGAAAAACTGTTTTTT.

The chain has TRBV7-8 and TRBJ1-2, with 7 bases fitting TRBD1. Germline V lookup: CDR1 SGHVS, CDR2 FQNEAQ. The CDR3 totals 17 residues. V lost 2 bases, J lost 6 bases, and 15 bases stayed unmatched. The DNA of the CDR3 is TGTGCCAGCAGCTTAAAGAGGCTCCAGGGGGGGTCGGATGGCTACACCTTC. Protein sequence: CASSLKRLQGGSDGYTF. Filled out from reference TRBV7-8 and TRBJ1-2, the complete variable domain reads GAGVSQSPRYKVAKRGQDVALRCDPISGHVSLFWYQQALGQGPEFLTYFQNEAQLDKSGLPSDRFFAERPEGSVSTLKIQRTQQEDSAVYLCASSLKRLQGGSDGYTFGSGTRLTVV.

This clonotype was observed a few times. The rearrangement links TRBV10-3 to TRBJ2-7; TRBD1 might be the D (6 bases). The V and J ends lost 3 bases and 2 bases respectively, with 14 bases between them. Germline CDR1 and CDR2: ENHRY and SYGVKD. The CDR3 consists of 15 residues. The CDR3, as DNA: TGTGCCATCAGTGATCGAGACAGGCTTACCTACGAGCAGTACTTC. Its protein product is CAISDRDRLTYEQYF.

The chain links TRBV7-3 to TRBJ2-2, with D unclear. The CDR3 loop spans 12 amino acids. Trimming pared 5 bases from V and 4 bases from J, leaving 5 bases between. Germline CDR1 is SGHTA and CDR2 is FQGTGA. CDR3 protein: CASSTTTGELFF. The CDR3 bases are TGTGCCAGCAGCACAACCACCGGGGAGCTGTTTTTT.

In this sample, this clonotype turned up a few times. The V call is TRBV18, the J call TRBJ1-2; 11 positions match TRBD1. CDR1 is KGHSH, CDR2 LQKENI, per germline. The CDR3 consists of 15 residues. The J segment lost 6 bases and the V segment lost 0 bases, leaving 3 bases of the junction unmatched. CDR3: CASSPPGTGGDGYTF. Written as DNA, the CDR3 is TGTGCCAGCTCACCACCGGGGACAGGGGGTGATGGCTACACCTTC. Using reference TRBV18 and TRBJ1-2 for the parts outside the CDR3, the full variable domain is NAGVMQNPRHLVRRRGQEARLRCSPMKGHSHVYWYRQLPEEGLKFMVYLQKENIIDESGMPKERFSAEFPKEGPSILRIQQVVRGDSAAYFCASSPPGTGGDGYTFGSGTRLTVV.

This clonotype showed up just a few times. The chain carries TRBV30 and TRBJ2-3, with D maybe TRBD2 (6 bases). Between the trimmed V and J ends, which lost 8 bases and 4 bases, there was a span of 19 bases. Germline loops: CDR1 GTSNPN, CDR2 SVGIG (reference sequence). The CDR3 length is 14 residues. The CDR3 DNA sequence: TGTGCCGGGGACTTCCGGAGGGCGTCAGATACGCAGTATTTT. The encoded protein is CAGDFRRASDTQYF.

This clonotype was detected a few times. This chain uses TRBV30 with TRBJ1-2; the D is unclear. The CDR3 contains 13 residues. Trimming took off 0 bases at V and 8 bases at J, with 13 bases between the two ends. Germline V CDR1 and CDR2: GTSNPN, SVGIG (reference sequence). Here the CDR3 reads CAWSVLGREGYTF. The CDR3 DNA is TGTGCCTGGAGTGTACTAGGGAGGGAGGGCTACACCTTC.

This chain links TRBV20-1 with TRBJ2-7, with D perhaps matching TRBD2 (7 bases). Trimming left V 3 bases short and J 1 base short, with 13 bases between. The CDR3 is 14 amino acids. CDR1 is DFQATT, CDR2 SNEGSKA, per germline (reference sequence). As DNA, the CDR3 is TGCAGTGCTAGTCAGGGGAGGGTGTCCTACGAGCAGTACTTC. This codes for CSASQGRVSYEQYF.

For the CDR3, the DNA is TGTGCCAGCACTCCACCTAGGTCCGCGGGTCATGAGCAGTTCTTC. This encodes CASTPPRSAGHEQFF. This rearrangement joins TRBV5-4 to TRBJ2-1; D might be TRBD2 (5 bases). Trimming pared 6 bases from V and 8 bases from J, leaving 21 bases between. CDR1 is SGHNT and CDR2 is YYREEE in the germline V gene (reference sequence). This CDR3 contains 15 residues. The full variable domain, rest sourced from reference TRBV5-4 and TRBJ2-1, is ETGVTQSPTHLIKTRGQQVTLRCSSQSGHNTVSWYQQALGQGPQFIFQYYREEENGRGNFPPRFSGLQFPNYSSELNVNALELDDSALYLCASTPPRSAGHEQFFGPGTRLTVL.

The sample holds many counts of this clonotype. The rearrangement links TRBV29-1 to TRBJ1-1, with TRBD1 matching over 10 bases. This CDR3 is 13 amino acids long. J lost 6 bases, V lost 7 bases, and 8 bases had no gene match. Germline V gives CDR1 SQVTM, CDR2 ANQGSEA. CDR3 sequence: CSARQGASAEAFF. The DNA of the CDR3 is TGCAGCGCTAGACAGGGGGCTAGTGCTGAAGCTTTCTTT.

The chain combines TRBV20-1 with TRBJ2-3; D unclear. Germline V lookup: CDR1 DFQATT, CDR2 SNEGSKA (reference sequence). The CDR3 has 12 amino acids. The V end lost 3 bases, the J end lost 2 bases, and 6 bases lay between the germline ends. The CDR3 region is CSARGYTDTQYF. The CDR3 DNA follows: TGCAGTGCTAGGGGTTACACAGATACGCAGTATTTT.

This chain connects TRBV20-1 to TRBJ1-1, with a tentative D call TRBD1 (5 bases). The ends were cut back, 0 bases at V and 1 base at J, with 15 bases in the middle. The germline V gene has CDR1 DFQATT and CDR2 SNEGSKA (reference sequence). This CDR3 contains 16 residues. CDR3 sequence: CSARDPRGGRNTEAFF. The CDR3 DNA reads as TGCAGTGCTAGAGATCCCCGGGGGGGGAGGAACACTGAAGCTTTCTTT.

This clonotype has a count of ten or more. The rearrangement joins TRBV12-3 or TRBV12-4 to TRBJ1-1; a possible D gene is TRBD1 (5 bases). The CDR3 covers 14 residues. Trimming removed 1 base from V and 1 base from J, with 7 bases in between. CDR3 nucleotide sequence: TGTGCCAGCAGTTTAGGACAGCAGAACACTGAAGCTTTCTTT. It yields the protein CASSLGQQNTEAFF.